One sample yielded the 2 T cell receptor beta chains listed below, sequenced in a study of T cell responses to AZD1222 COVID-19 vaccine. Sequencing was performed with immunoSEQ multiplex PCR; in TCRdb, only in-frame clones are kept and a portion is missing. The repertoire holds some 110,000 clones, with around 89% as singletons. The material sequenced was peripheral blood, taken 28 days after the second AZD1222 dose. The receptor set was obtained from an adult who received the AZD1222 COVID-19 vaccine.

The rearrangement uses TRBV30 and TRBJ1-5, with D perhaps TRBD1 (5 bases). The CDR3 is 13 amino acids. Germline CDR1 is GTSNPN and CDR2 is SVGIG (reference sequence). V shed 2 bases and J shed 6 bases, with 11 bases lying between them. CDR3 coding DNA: TGTGCCTGGAGTCGGCCTGGGGGTCAGCCCCAGCATTTT. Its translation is CAWSRPGGQPQHF.

In nucleotides, the CDR3 is TGTGCCAGCAGCGCCGGACAGCAAACTGAAGCTTTCTTT. Translation gives CASSAGQQTEAFF. This chain connects TRBV12-3 or TRBV12-4 to TRBJ1-1; possibly TRBD1 for D (6 bases). The CDR3 length is 13 residues. V was cut by 6 bases and J by 5 bases, with 13 bases left in between.